This paragraph reports one T cell receptor (beta chain). Using immunoSEQ multiplex PCR, the repertoire was profiled, and TCRdb retains in-frame clones only, with some absent. The data contain tens of thousands of clones, 70% to 90% of them singletons. This sample stems from a study of T cell changes during pregnancy in multiple sclerosis. V was clipped by 0 bases and J by 9 bases, with 15 bases between them. The CDR3 is 15 amino acids. CDR1 and CDR2 (germline): SGHDN, FVKESK. The J gene is TRBJ2-1, the V gene TRBV14; D may be TRBD1 (5 bases). The source is a female donor in good health, enrolled as a control in a pregnancy study. Material: CD4+ T cells from peripheral blood mononuclear cells, obtained in the first trimester of pregnancy. CDR3 nucleotide sequence: TGTGCCAGCAGCCAAGATGACAGAAGTCATAGTGAGCAGTTCTTC. It encodes CASSQDDRSHSEQFF.